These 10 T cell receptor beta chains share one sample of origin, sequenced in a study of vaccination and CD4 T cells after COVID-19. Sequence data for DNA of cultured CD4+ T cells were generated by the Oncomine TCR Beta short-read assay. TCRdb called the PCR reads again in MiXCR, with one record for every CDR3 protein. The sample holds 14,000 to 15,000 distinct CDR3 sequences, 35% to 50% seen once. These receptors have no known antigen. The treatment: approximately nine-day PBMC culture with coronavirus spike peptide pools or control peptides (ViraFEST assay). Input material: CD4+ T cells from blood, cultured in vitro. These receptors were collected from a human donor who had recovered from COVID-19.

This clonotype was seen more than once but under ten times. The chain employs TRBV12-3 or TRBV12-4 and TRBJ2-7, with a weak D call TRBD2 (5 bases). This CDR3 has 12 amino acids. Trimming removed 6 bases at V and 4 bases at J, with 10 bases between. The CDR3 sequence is CASRLEGYEQYF. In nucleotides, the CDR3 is TGTGCCAGCAGACTCGAGGGTTACGAGCAGTACTTC.

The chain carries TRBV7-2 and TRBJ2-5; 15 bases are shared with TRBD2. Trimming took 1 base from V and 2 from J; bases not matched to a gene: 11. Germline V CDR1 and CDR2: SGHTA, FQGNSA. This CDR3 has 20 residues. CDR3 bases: TGTGCCAGCAGCTTAGTTGGAGGGACTAGCGGGAGGACCATACAAGAGACCCAGTACTTC. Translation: CASSLVGGTSGRTIQETQYF. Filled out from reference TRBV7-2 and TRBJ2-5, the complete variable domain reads GAGVSQSPSNKVTEKGKDVELRCDPISGHTALYWYRQSLGQGLEFLIYFQGNSAPDKSGLPSDRFSAERTGGSVSTLTIQRTQQEDSAVYLCASSLVGGTSGRTIQETQYFGPGTRLLVL.

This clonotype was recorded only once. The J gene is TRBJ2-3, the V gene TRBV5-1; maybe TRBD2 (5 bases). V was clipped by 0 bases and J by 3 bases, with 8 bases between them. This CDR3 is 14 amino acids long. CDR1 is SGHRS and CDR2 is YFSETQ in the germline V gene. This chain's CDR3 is CASSLAGKTDTQYF. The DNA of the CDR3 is TGCGCCAGCAGCTTGGCGGGAAAGACAGATACGCAGTATTTT.

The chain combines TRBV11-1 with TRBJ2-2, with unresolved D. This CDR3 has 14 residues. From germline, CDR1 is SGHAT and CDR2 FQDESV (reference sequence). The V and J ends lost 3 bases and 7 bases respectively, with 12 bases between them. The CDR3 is CASSLDQLYGELFF. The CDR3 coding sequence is TGTGCCAGCAGCTTGGACCAACTATACGGGGAGCTGTTTTTT. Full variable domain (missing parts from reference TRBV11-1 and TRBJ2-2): EAEVAQSPRYKITEKSQAVAFWCDPISGHATLYWYRQILGQGPELLVQFQDESVVDDSQLPKDRFSAERLKGVDSTLKIQPAELGDSAMYLCASSLDQLYGELFFGEGSRLTVL.

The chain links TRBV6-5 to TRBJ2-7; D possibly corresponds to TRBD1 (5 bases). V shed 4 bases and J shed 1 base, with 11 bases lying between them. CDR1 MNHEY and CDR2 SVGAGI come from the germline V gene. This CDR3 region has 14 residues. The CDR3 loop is CASSSPGSSYEQYF. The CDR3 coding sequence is TGTGCCAGCAGTTCGCCAGGGTCGTCCTACGAGCAGTACTTC.

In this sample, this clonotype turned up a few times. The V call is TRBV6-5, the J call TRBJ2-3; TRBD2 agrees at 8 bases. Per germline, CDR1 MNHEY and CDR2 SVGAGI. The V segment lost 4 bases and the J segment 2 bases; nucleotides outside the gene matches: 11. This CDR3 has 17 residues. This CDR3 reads CASSSPRVAGTTDTQYF. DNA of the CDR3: TGTGCCAGCAGTTCACCACGAGTAGCGGGGACCACAGATACGCAGTATTTT.

The CDR3 DNA is TGTGCCACCAGTGATTTGCATACCAGGAACCCTGCCTACGAGCAGTACTTC. Encoded protein: CATSDLHTRNPAYEQYF. V and J are TRBV24-1 and TRBJ2-7; D ambiguous. Looked up from germline, CDR1 is KGHDR and CDR2 is SFDVKD. This CDR3 has 17 residues. Deletions cut 0 bases from V and 2 bases from J, with 16 bases between.

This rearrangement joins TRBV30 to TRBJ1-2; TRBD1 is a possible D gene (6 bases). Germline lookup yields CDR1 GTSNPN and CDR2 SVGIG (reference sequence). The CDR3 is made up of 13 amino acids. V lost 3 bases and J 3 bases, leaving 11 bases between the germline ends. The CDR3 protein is CAWSQQGHYGYTF. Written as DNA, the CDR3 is TGTGCCTGGAGCCAACAGGGACACTATGGCTACACCTTC. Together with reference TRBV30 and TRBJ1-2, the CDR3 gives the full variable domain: SQTIHQWPATLVQPVGSPLSLECTVEGTSNPNLYWYRQAAGRGLQLLFYSVGIGQISSEVPQNLSASRPQDRQFILSSKKLLLSDSGFYLCAWSQQGHYGYTFGSGTRLTVV.

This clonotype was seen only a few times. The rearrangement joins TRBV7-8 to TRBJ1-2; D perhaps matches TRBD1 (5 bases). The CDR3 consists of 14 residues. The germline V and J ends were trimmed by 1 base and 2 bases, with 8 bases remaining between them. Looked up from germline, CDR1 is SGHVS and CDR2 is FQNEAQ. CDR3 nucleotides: TGTGCCAGCAGCTTAGATGCAGGGAACTATGGCTACACCTTC. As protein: CASSLDAGNYGYTF.

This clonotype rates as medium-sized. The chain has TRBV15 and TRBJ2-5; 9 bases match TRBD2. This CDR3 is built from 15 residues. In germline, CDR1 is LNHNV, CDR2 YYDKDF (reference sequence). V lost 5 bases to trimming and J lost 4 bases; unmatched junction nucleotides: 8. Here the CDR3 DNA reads TGTGCCACCAGCGGGGGCGGGGGGGCCGGAGAGACCCAGTACTTC. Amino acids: CATSGGGGAGETQYF.